One sample yielded the 2 T cell receptor beta chains listed below, sequenced in a study of cytomegalovirus exposure and HLA in healthy donors. Primers: 60 Vbeta forward and 13 Jbeta reverse. Libraries were prepared by immunoSEQ multiplex PCR; TCRdb keeps only in-frame clonotypes and omits some of them. Recorded for this sample: approximately 210,000 clones. Sequencing was done on a sample of PBMCs. The receptors originated from a woman in her thirties in good health and CMV-seropositive.

This rearrangement joins TRBV19 to TRBJ1-2; D uncertain. The CDR3 is 16 residues long. Germline assignment: CDR1 LNHDA and CDR2 SQIVND (reference sequence). V was pared by 3 bases and J by 8 bases, with 22 bases between. The CDR3 loop is CASSILPQPVLRGYTF. For the CDR3, the DNA is TGTGCCAGTAGTATTTTGCCTCAACCTGTTTTACGGGGCTACACCTTC.

As for this clone: Germline is not matched at one junction end, which may reflect a read error. This specimen includes other DNA sequences encoding the same CDR3. The chain uses TRBV18 and TRBJ1-5, with D uncertain. Germline CDR1 is KGHSH and CDR2 is LQKENI. CDR3 length: 13 residues. DNA for the CDR3: TGTGCCAGCTCACTGGAGTCGCGTCAGCCCCAGCACTTT. The encoded protein is CASSLESRQPQHF.